The rows below give T cell receptor beta chains drawn from one sample of a study of control samples from healthy donors and cancer patients. Some clones are missing from TCRdb's copy, which holds only in-frame ones; the method was immunoSEQ multiplex PCR. Here the sample spans roughly 120,000 clones, around 90% being singletons. The sequencing input was blood. These receptors were collected from a woman aged 70 to 79 in good health. Each CDR3 is given without its conserved first and last residue.

CDR3,V
ASTPAGGRGLGEQY,TRBV5-4
ASSSTGGDTEAF,TRBV18
ASSLLVPQETQY,TRBV7-2
AISERQANYNEQF,TRBV10-3
ASSYWTSGGVNEQF,TRBV5-1
ASSEGGEVVATEAF,TRBV6-1
ASRLGQYSNQPQH,TRBV6-5
ASSYEGSGGAGEQY,TRBV6-5
ASSYSQGQPQH,TRBV7-2
ASRSRGVETQY,TRBV12-3/TRBV12-4
ASSLAGQSNTGELF,TRBV5-1
ASSERTTMNQPQH,TRBV2
ASTSTGQGNGGYT,TRBV27
ASTPSNYNQPQH,TRBV6-5
ASSQDRRGSQWTQY,TRBV14
ASSVQGFQETQY,TRBV2
ASSQVLLNTGELF,TRBV3-1/TRBV3-2
ASSSTPADRGYGYT,TRBV7-8
ASSPAGGLVGELF,TRBV7-2
ASSYSMVHREQDYGYT,TRBV6-2/TRBV6-3
ASSFRTNYGYT,TRBV5-4
ASFQSGTRAF,TRBV27
ASSQGRDREDSPLH,TRBV4-2
ASEGGDYEQY,TRBV7-9
ASSPQGSSNQPQH,TRBV6-5
ASSRMEENYGYT,TRBV6-2/TRBV6-3
ASSMSPTQETQY,TRBV19
ASSPDGPDTQY,TRBV5-1
ASSLVVTRGETQY,TRBV5-6
ASRAGSYNEQF,TRBV28
ASRTSVRYSYNEQF,TRBV5-6
ASRDTTTYEQY,TRBV12-3/TRBV12-4
ASSGMGAPGGELF,TRBV4-1
ASRPPGGGYEQY,TRBV5-1
ASGSGGYTGELF,TRBV2
ASSPTGLGQPQH,TRBV19
ASSSFAGQRQETQY,TRBV5-4
ASSLGQGAYEQY,TRBV5-1
ASSLSGQGLNSPLH,TRBV27